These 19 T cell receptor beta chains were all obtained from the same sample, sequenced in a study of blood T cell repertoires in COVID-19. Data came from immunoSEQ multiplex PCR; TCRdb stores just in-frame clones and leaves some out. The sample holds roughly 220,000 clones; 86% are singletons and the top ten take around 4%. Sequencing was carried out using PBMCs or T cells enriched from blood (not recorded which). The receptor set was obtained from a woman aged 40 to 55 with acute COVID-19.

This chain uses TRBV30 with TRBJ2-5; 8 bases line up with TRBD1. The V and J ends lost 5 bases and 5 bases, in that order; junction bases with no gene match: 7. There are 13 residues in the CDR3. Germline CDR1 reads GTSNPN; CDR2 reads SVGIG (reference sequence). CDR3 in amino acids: CAWGGQGRETQYF. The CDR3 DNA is TGTGCCTGGGGAGGACAGGGACGGGAGACCCAGTACTTC.

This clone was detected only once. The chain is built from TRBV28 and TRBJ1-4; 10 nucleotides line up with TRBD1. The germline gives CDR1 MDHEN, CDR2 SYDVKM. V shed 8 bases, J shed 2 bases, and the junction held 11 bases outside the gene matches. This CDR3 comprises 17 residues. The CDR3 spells CASCDRGRFRTNEKLFF. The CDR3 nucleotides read TGTGCCAGCTGTGACAGGGGGCGCTTCCGGACTAATGAAAAACTGTTTTTT. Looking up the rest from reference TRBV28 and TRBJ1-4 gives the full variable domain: DVKVTQSSRYLVKRTGEKVFLECVQDMDHENMFWYRQDPGLGLRLIYFSYDVKMKEKGDIPEGYSVSREKKERFSLILESASTNQTSMYLCASCDRGRFRTNEKLFFGSGTQLSVL.

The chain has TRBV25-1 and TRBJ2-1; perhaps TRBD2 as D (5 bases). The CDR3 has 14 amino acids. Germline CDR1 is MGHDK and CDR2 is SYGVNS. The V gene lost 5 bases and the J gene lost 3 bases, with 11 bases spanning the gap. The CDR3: CASSSGVYYNEQFF. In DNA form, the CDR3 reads TGTGCCAGCAGTTCCGGGGTCTACTACAATGAGCAGTTCTTC. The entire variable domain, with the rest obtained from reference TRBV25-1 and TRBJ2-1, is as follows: EADIYQTPRYLVIGTGKKITLECSQTMGHDKMYWYQQDPGMELHLIHYSYGVNSTEKGDLSSESTVSRIRTEHFPLTLESARPSHTSQYLCASSSGVYYNEQFFGPGTRLTVL.

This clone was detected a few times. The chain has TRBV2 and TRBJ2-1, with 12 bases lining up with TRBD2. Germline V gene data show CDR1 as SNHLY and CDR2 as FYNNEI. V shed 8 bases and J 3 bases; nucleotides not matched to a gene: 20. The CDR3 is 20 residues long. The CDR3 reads CASSVPTSGRRERGYNEQFF. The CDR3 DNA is TGTGCCAGCTCTGTCCCCACTAGCGGGAGGCGCGAAAGGGGCTACAATGAGCAGTTCTTC.

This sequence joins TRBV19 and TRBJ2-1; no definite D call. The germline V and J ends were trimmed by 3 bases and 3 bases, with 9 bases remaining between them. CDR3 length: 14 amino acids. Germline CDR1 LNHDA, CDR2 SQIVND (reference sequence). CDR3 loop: CASSMWRSYNEQFF. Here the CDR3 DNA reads TGTGCCAGTAGTATGTGGCGGAGCTACAATGAGCAGTTCTTC.

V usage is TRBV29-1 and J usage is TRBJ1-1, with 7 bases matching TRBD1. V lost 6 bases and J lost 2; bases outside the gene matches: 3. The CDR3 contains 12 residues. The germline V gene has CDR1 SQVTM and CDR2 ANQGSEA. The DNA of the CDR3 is TGCAGCGTCGGGACAGACAACACTGAAGCTTTCTTT. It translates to CSVGTDNTEAFF. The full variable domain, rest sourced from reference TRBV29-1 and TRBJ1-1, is SAVISQKPSRDICQRGTSLTIQCQVDSQVTMMFWYRQQPGQSLTLIATANQGSEATYESGFVIDKFPISRPNLTFSTLTVSNMSPEDSSIYLCSVGTDNTEAFFGQGTRLTVV.

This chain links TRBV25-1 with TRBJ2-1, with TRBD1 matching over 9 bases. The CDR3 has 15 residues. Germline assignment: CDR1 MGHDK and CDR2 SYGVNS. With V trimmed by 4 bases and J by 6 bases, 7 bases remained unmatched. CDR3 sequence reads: CASSGWDRVVNEQFF. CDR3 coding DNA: TGTGCCAGCAGTGGTTGGGACAGGGTTGTCAATGAGCAGTTCTTC.

The CDR3: CATSDLRTAGAGELFF. Written as DNA, the CDR3 is TGTGCCACCAGTGATTTAAGGACCGCGGGCGCCGGGGAGCTGTTTTTT. This chain connects TRBV24-1 to TRBJ2-2; perhaps TRBD2 as D (5 bases). With 1 base removed from V and 6 bases from J, the gap between germline ends came to 14 bases. The CDR3 spans 16 residues. Germline CDR1 is KGHDR and CDR2 is SFDVKD.

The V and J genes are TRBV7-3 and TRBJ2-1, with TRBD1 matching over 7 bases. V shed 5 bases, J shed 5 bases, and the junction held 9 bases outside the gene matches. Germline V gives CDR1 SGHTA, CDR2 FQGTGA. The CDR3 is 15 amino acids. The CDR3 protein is CASSRRQGIHNEQFF. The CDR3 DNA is TGTGCCAGCAGCCGCCGACAGGGCATCCACAATGAGCAGTTCTTC.

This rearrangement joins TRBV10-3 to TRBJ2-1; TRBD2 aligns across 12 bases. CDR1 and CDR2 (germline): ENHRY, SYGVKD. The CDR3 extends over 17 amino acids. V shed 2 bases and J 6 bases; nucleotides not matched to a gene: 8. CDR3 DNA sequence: TGTGCCATCAGTGAGACTCATAGACTAGCGGGAGCCAATGAGCAGTTCTTC. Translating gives CAISETHRLAGANEQFF.

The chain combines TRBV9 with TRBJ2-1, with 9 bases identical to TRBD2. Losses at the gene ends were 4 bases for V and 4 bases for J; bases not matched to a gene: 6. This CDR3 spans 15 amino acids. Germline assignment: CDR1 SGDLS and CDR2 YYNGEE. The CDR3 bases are TGTGCCAGCAGCCCTCGCGGGGGGGCGTACAATGAGCAGTTCTTC. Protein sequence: CASSPRGGAYNEQFF.

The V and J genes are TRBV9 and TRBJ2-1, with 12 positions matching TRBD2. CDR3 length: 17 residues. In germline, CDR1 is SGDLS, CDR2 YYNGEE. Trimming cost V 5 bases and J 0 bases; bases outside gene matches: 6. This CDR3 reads CASSQLAGGLSYNEQFF. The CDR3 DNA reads TGTGCCAGCAGTCAACTAGCGGGAGGCCTCTCCTACAATGAGCAGTTCTTC.

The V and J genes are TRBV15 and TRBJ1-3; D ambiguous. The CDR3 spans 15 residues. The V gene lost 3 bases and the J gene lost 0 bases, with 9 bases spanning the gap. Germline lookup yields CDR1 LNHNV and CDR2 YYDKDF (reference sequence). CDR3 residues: CATSSTDYSGNTIYF. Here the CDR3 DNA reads TGTGCCACCAGCAGTACAGACTACTCTGGAAACACCATATATTTT.

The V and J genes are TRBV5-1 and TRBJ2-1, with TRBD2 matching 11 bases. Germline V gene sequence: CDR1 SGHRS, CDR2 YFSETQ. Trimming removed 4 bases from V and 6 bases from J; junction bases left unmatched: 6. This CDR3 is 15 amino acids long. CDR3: CASSTLAGEGNEQFF. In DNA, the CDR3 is TGCGCCAGCAGCACACTAGCGGGAGAAGGCAATGAGCAGTTCTTC.

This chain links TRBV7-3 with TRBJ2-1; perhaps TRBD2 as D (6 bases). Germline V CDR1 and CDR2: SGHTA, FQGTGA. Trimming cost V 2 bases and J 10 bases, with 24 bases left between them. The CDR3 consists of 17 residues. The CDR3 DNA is TGTGCCAGCAGCTTACTAGCGATTCCCCAAGCTGCTAGCGAGCAGTTCTTC. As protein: CASSLLAIPQAASEQFF.

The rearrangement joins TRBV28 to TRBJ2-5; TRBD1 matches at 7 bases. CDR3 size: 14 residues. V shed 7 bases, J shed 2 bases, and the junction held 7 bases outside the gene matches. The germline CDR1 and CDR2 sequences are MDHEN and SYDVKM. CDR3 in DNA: TGTGCCAGCACCGAAGGACAGGCGCAAGAGACCCAGTACTTC. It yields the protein CASTEGQAQETQYF.

In DNA, the CDR3 is TGTGCCAGCAGCCAAGGGGGAAATACGCAGTATTTT. This translates into CASSQGGNTQYF. The chain has TRBV9 and TRBJ2-3, with D possibly being TRBD1 (6 bases). Germline CDR1 is SGDLS and CDR2 is YYNGEE. This CDR3 spans 12 amino acids. V dropped 4 bases and J dropped 7 bases, with 10 bases sitting between them.

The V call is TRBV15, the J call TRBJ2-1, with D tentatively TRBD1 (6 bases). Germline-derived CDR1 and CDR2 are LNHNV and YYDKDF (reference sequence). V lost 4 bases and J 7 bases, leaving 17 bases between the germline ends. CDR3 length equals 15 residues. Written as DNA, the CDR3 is TGTGCCACCAGCACCACAGGGCGGTGGTTAAATGAGCAGTTCTTC. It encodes CATSTTGRWLNEQFF.

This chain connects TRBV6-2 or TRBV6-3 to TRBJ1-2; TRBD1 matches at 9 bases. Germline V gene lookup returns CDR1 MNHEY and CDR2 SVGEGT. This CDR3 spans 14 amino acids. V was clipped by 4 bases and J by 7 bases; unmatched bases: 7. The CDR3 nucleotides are TGTGCCAGCAGTTGGACAGGGGACGTGTTTGGCTACACCTTC. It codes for CASSWTGDVFGYTF.